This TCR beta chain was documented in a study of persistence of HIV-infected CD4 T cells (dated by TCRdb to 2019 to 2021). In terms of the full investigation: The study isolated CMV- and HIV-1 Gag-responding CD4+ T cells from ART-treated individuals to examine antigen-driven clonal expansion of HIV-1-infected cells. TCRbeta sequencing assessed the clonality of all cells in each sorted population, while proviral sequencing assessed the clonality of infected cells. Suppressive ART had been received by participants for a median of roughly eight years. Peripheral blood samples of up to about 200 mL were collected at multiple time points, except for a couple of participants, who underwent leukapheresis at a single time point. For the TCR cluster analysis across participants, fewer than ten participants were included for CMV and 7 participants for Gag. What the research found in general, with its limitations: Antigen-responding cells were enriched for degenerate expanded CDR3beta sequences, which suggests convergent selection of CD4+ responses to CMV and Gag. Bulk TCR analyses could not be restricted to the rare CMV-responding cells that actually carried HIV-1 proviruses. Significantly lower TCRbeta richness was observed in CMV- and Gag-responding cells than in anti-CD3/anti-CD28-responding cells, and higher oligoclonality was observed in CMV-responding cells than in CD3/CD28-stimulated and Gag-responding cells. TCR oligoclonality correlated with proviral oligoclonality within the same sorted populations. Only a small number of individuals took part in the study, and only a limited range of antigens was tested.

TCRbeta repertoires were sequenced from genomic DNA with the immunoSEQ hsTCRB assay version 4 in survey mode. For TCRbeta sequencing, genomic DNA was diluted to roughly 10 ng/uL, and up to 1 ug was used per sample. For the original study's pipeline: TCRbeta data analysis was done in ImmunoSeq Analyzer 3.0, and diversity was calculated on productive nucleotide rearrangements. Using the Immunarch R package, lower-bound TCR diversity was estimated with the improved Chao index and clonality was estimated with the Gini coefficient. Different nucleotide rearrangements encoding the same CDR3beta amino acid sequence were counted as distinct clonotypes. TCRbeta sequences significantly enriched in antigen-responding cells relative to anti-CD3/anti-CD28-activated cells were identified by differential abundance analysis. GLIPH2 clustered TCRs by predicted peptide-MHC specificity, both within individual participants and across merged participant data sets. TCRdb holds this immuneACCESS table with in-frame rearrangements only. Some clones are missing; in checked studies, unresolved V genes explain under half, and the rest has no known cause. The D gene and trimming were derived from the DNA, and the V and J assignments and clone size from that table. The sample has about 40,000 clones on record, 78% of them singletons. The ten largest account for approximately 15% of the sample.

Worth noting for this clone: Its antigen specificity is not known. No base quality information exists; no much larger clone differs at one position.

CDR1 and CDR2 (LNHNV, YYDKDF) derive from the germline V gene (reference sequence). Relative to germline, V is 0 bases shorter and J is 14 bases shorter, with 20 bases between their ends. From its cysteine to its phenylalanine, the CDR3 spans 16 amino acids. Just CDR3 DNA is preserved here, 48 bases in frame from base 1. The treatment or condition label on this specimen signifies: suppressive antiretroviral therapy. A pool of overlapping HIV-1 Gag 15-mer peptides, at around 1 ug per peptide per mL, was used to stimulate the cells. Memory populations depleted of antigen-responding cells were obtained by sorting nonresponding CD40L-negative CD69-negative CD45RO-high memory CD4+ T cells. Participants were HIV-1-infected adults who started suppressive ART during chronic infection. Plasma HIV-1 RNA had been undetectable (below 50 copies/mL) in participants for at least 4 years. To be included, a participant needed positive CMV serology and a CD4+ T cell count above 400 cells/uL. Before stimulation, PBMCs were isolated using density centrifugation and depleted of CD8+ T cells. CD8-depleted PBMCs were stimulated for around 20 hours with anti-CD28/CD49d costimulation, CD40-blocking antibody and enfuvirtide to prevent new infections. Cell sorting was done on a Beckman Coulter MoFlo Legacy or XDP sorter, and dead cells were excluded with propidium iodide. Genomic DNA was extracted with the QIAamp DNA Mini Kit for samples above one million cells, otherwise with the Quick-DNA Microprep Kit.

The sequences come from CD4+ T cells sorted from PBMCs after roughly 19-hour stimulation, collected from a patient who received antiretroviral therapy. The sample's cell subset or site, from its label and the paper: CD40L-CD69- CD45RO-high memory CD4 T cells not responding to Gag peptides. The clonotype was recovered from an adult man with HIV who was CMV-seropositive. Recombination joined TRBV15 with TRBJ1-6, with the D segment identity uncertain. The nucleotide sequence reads TGTGCCACCAGCAGAGATCGGGAATTCATCTCGAGCACCCTCCACTTT. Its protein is CATSRDREFISSTLHF.